This T cell receptor (beta chain) appears in the sequencing data of a study of B cell selection in AIRE deficiency. Produced via immunoSEQ multiplex PCR; TCRdb's table is partial and in-frame only. The sample includes 1,500 to 2,000 clones, 80% to 90% of them seen just once. CD4+CD127+ cells were sorted as the conventional CD4 T cells. With respect to this clone: Antigen unknown.

Study-wide points: About 30.6% of healthy-donor shared Treg TCRbeta sequences appeared in patient Tconv cells. AIRE-deficient Tconv and Treg repertoires matched healthy donors in TCRBV, CDR3 length, diversity. Shared Treg sequences were biased toward short CDR3s with few non-templated nucleotide insertions.

This clonotype originated in a human donor in good health. Source material: CD4+CD127+ conventional T cells sorted from PBMCs.

In DNA form, the CDR3 reads TGTGCCAGCAGCTTGGGGACGGAGTACTCCTACGAGCAGTACTTC. It specifies CASSLGTEYSYEQYF. This chain connects TRBV4-2 to TRBJ2-7, with D perhaps TRBD1 or TRBD2 (5 bases each). The germline V gene encodes CDR1 LGHNA and CDR2 YNFKEQ. The CDR3 is 15 residues long. V was trimmed by 5 bases and J by 0 bases, leaving 14 bases between them.